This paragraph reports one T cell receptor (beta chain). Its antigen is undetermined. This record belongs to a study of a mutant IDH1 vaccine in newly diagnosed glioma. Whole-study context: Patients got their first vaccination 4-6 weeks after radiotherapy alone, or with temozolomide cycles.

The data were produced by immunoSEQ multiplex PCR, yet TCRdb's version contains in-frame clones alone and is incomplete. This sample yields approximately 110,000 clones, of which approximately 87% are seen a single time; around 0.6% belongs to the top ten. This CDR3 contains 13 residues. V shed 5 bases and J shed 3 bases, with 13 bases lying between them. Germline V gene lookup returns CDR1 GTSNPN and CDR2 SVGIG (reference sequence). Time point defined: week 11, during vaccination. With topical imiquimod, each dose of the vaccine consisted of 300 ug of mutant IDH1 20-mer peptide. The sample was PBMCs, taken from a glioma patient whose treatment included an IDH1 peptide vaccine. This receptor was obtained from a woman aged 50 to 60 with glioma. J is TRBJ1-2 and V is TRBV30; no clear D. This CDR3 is CAWWPPGHYGYTF. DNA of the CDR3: TGTGCCTGGTGGCCGCCAGGCCACTATGGCTACACCTTC.